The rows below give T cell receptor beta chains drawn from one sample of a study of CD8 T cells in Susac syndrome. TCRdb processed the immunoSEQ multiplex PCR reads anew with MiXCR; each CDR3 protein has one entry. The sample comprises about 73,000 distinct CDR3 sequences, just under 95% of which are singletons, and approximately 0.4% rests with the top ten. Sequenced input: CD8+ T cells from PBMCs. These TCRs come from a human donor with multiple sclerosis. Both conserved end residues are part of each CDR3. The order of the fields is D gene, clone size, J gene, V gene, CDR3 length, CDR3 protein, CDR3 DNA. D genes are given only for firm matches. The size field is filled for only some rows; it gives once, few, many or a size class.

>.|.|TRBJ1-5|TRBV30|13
CAWGHREGQPQHF
TGTGCCTGGGGCCACAGGGAGGGTCAGCCCCAGCATTTT
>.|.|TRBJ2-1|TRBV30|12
CASLTGGNEQFF
TGTGCCTCCCTGACAGGAGGGAATGAGCAGTTCTTC
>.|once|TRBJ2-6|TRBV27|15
CASSFGVTGANVLTF
TGTGCCAGCAGTTTTGGAGTGACTGGGGCCAACGTCCTGACTTTC
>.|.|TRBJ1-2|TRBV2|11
CASRTEYGYTF
TGTGCCAGCAGGACGGAGTATGGCTACACCTTC
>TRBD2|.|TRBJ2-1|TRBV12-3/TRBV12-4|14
CASIKTSGLREQFF
TGTGCCAGCATTAAAACTAGCGGGCTTCGGGAGCAGTTCTTC
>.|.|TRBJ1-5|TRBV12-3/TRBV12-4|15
CASSPLDIGHQPQHF
TGTGCCAGCAGTCCCTTGGACATCGGTCATCAGCCCCAGCATTTT
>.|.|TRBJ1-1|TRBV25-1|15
CASSPVGGPNTEAFF
TGTGCCAGCAGCCCAGTTGGGGGACCGAACACTGAAGCTTTCTTT
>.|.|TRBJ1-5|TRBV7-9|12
CASSSDGRPQHF
TGTGCCAGCAGCTCGGACGGGCGGCCCCAGCATTTT
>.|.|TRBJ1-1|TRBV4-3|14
CASSQDQGRAEAFF
TGCGCCAGCAGCCAAGATCAGGGCAGGGCTGAAGCTTTCTTT
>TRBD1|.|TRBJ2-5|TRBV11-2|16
CASSLGQGLDQETQYF
TGTGCCAGCAGCTTAGGACAGGGGCTAGACCAAGAGACCCAGTACTTC
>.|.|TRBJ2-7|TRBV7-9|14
CASTQGGGINEQYF
TGTGCCAGCACCCAAGGGGGGGGGATTAACGAGCAGTACTTC
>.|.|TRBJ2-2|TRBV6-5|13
CASSPSLAGELFF
TGTGCCAGCAGTCCCTCTTTGGCCGGGGAGCTGTTTTTT
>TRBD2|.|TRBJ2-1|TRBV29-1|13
CSPRGGRKNEQFF
TGCAGCCCCCGGGGCGGGAGGAAGAATGAGCAGTTCTTC
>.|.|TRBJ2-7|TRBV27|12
CASSGAAYEQYF
TGTGCCAGCAGTGGGGCTGCCTACGAGCAGTACTTC
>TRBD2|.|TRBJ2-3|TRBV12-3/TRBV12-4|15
CASSSERGGTDTQYF
TGTGCCAGCTCTAGCGAGCGGGGGGGCACAGATACGCAGTATTTT
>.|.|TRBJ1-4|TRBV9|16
CASSVAPSGVGEKLFF
TGTGCCAGCAGCGTAGCTCCCTCAGGGGTTGGCGAAAAACTGTTTTTT
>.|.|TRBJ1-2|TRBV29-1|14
CSVDGASDEYGYTF
TGCAGCGTTGACGGGGCTTCGGATGAATATGGCTACACCTTC
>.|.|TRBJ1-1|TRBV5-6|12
CASSLMRTEAFF
TGTGCCAGCAGCTTGATGAGAACTGAAGCTTTCTTT
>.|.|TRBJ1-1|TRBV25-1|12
CASATGITEAFF
TGTGCCAGTGCCACAGGGATAACTGAAGCTTTCTTT
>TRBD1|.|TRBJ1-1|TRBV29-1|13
CSVGGGAMAEAFF
TGCAGCGTTGGAGGGGGCGCAATGGCTGAAGCTTTCTTT
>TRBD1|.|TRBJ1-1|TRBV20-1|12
CSARTGDTEAFF
TGCAGTGCTAGAACAGGGGACACTGAAGCTTTCTTT
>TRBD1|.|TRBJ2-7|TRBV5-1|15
CASSLNRGQDNEQYF
TGCGCCAGCAGCTTGAATCGGGGACAGGATAACGAGCAGTACTTC
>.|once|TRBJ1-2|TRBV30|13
CACFREADYGYTF
TGTGCCTGTTTCAGGGAGGCGGACTATGGCTACACCTTC
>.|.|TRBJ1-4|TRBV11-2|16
CASSLSGVGTNEKLFF
TGTGCCAGCAGCTTGTCAGGGGTTGGAACTAATGAAAAACTGTTTTTT
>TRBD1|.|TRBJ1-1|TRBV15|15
CATSSPGQMNTEAFF
TGTGCCACCAGCAGCCCGGGACAGATGAACACTGAAGCTTTCTTT
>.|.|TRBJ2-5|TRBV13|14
CASSLGSYQETQYF
TGTGCCAGCAGCTTAGGCAGTTACCAAGAGACCCAGTACTTC
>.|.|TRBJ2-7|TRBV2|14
CASSRTTFSYEQYF
TGTGCCAGCAGCCGGACTACGTTCTCCTACGAGCAGTACTTC
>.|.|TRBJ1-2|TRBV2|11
CASTSGDGYTF
TGTGCCAGCACTTCAGGGGATGGCTACACCTTC
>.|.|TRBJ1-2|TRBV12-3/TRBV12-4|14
CASWGFRDNYGYTF
TGTGCCAGCTGGGGCTTCCGGGACAACTATGGCTACACCTTC